The 6 T cell receptor beta chains presented below share a single source sample, sequenced in a study of blood T cell repertoires in COVID-19. The protocol was immunoSEQ multiplex PCR, while the TCRdb copy is restricted to in-frame clones and leaves out a portion. The table lists tens of thousands of clones, roughly 85% of them singletons. Sequencing input: peripheral blood. The receptors come from a human donor in a cohort sampled during active COVID-19.

This chain uses TRBV5-4 with TRBJ1-6; D is perhaps TRBD1 (5 bases). With 0 bases removed from V and 6 bases from J, the gap between germline ends came to 13 bases. Germline CDR1 is SGHNT and CDR2 is YYREEE (reference sequence). The CDR3 consists of 16 residues. The CDR3 sequence: CASSLAGGMGNSPLHF. The DNA of the CDR3 is TGTGCCAGCAGCTTGGCCGGGGGGATGGGTAATTCACCCCTCCACTTT.

V and J are TRBV18 and TRBJ2-7; 7 bases are shared with TRBD2. The CDR3 length is 13 residues. Germline V CDR1 and CDR2: KGHSH, LQKENI. J was trimmed by 7 bases and V by 5 bases; bases with no gene match: 8. CDR3 protein: CASSILAEGEQYF. The CDR3 DNA reads as TGTGCCAGCTCAATCCTAGCGGAAGGGGAGCAGTACTTC.

The chain is built from TRBV5-4 and TRBJ2-1; D ambiguous. Germline CDR1 is SGHNT and CDR2 is YYREEE (reference sequence). V was trimmed by 1 base and J by 0 bases, leaving 5 bases between them. The CDR3 has 14 amino acids. The CDR3 DNA reads TGTGCCAGCAGCTTGACGAGCTCCTACAATGAGCAGTTCTTC. Residues: CASSLTSSYNEQFF.

The chain has TRBV6-5 and TRBJ2-5, with D maybe TRBD1 (6 bases). Germline V gene lookup returns CDR1 MNHEY and CDR2 SVGAGI. V gave up 6 bases and J gave up 1 base, with 12 bases separating them. This CDR3 comprises 14 residues. Here the CDR3 DNA reads TGTGCCAGCAGCCGGGACACTACCCAAGAGACCCAGTACTTC. This encodes CASSRDTTQETQYF.

The chain is built from TRBV7-9 and TRBJ2-3; perhaps TRBD1 as D (6 bases). The CDR3 totals 15 residues. V was cut by 3 bases and J by 6 bases, with 16 bases left in between. Germline V gene lookup returns CDR1 SEHNR and CDR2 FQNEAQ (reference sequence). CDR3 sequence reads: CASSLGQPPSDTQYF. CDR3 in DNA: TGTGCCAGCAGCTTGGGACAACCACCCTCGGATACGCAGTATTTT.

This chain links TRBV4-1 with TRBJ1-6; a possible D gene is TRBD1 (6 bases). The ends were cut back, 4 bases at V and 13 bases at J, with 14 bases in the middle. This CDR3 spans 13 amino acids. Germline V gene data show CDR1 as MGHRA and CDR2 as YSYEKL. CDR3 residues: CASSPPDSSPLHF. The DNA for the CDR3 is TGCGCCAGCAGCCCGCCGGACAGTTCGCCCCTCCACTTT.